A selection of T cell receptor beta chains follows, all from one sample in a study of T-cell reconstitution after alpha-beta-depleted transplantation in children. TCRdb re-called the PCR reads with MiXCR, one entry per CDR3 protein. The repertoire has around 400,000 distinct CDR3 sequences, 9.5% to 13% of them found once; the top ten carry roughly 5%. Sequencing used PBMCs from the stem cell graft donor, obtained from the stem cell graft. These receptors came from a human donor who donated a stem cell graft to a child with acute myeloid leukemia. Each CDR3 is given with its conserved first and last residue. Each record gives: V gene, clone size, CDR3 protein. The size field is filled for only some rows; it gives once, few, many or a size class.

V gene: TRBV5-1; clone size: NA; CDR3 protein: CASAASGGITGELFF
V gene: TRBV19; clone size: NA; CDR3 protein: CASSMGQGNWQETQYF
V gene: TRBV10-3; clone size: few; CDR3 protein: CAITSTRDTQYF
V gene: TRBV20-1; clone size: NA; CDR3 protein: CSAPLGQLVAGANVLTF
V gene: TRBV25-1; clone size: few; CDR3 protein: CASSESRTEAFF
V gene: TRBV20-1; clone size: few; CDR3 protein: CSAREAGTTDTQYF
V gene: TRBV7-2; clone size: NA; CDR3 protein: CASSRCGSRYEQYF
V gene: TRBV20-1; clone size: NA; CDR3 protein: CSANQGNLYGYTF
V gene: TRBV5-1; clone size: NA; CDR3 protein: CASSADTAGNEKLFF
V gene: TRBV12-3/TRBV12-4; clone size: NA; CDR3 protein: CASRSGETQYF
V gene: TRBV6-2/TRBV6-3; clone size: few; CDR3 protein: CASSLNEGLAKNIQYF
V gene: TRBV5-1; clone size: NA; CDR3 protein: CASSLVPGGEQFF
V gene: TRBV7-9; clone size: many; CDR3 protein: CASSLRGQWSEKLFF
V gene: TRBV20-1; clone size: NA; CDR3 protein: CSAGGLEEETQYF
V gene: TRBV9; clone size: NA; CDR3 protein: CASAASGSGEQFF
V gene: TRBV20-1; clone size: NA; CDR3 protein: CSALSGFWKETQYF
V gene: TRBV29-1; clone size: NA; CDR3 protein: CSANLIGEYTDTQYF
V gene: TRBV6-1; clone size: NA; CDR3 protein: CASSEAQGAGYGYTF
V gene: TRBV4-3; clone size: NA; CDR3 protein: CASSLDRTEANVLTF
V gene: TRBV5-4; clone size: few; CDR3 protein: CASSLDQGPGFTEAFF
V gene: TRBV2; clone size: NA; CDR3 protein: CASSSVTENTEAFF
V gene: TRBV20-1; clone size: many; CDR3 protein: CSARTGGSEQYF